The 14 T cell receptor beta chains listed next were all sequenced from one sample in a study of shared clonotypes between healthy human individuals (dated by TCRdb to 2020 to 2022). Receptors were amplified or captured by the immunoSEQ multiplex PCR assay. TCRdb holds this immuneACCESS table with in-frame rearrangements only. Some clones are missing; in checked studies, unresolved V genes explain under half, and the rest has no known cause. The sample records 550,000 to 850,000 clones, 55% to 80% of which are singletons. Of the sample, over 1.5% is held by the ten largest clones. What was sequenced was memory CD4+ T cells sorted from blood. The cell subset or site label, as the study defines it: CD45RA-negative fraction. These TCRs come from a woman under 40 in good health.

V is TRBV11-3 and J is TRBJ1-5; maybe TRBD1 (5 bases). The germline V gene has CDR1 SGHNT and CDR2 YENEEA. The CDR3 covers 14 residues. V was clipped by 5 bases and J by 1 base, with 9 bases between them. Written as DNA, the CDR3 is TGTGCCAGCAGCCTCTGGGACAGCAATCAGCCCCAGCATTTT. It encodes CASSLWDSNQPQHF.

The rearrangement joins TRBV7-8 to TRBJ1-5; D uncertain. CDR1 and CDR2 (germline): SGHVS, FQNEAQ. CDR3 length equals 15 residues. V lost 7 bases, J lost 4 bases, and 17 bases lay in between. The CDR3 loop reads CASTQSGGVNQPQHF. For the CDR3, the DNA is TGTGCCAGCACCCAAAGCGGAGGCGTAAATCAGCCCCAGCATTTT.

The chain employs TRBV27 and TRBJ2-4; 7 nucleotides align to TRBD2. Per the germline V gene, CDR1 is MNHEY and CDR2 is SMNVEV (reference sequence). V was clipped by 4 bases and J by 2 bases; unmatched bases: 8. This CDR3 region has 16 residues. The CDR3 protein is CASSSLLALTKNIQYF. The CDR3 DNA sequence: TGTGCCAGCAGTTCCCTACTAGCGTTGACCAAAAACATTCAGTACTTC.

This chain uses TRBV23-1 with TRBJ1-2, with D possibly TRBD1 on 5 matching bases. TRBV23-1 is identified as an open reading frame with a role that is uncertain. Trimming stripped 6 bases from V and 6 bases from J, with 14 bases between. The CDR3 loop spans 13 amino acids. CDR3 nucleotides: TGCGCCAGCAGATGGGCAGGGCGAGATGGCTACACCTTC. Protein sequence: CASRWAGRDGYTF.

The rearrangement joins TRBV18 to TRBJ2-1; D not certain. This CDR3 comprises 20 residues. V lost 1 base and J lost 7, with 29 bases in between. The germline gives CDR1 KGHSH, CDR2 LQKENI. DNA of the CDR3: TGTGCCAGCTCACCACACAGCCCCGTGGTAGTTTGGAACCGAACGAATGAGCAGTTCTTC. It encodes CASSPHSPVVVWNRTNEQFF.

The V and J genes are TRBV30 and TRBJ2-7; TRBD1 is a possible D gene (6 bases). CDR3 length: 11 residues. V was pared by 5 bases and J by 5 bases, with 10 bases between. Germline V gene data show CDR1 as GTSNPN and CDR2 as SVGIG (reference sequence). The CDR3 DNA reads as TGTGCCTGGGGGGGCCCCCACGAGCAGTACTTC. It translates to CAWGGPHEQYF.

The V call is TRBV27, the J call TRBJ2-7, with D perhaps being TRBD1 or TRBD2 (6 bases each). The V end lost 3 bases, the J end lost 1 base, and 10 bases lay between the germline ends. The CDR3 covers 14 residues. The germline gives CDR1 MNHEY, CDR2 SMNVEV (reference sequence). In nucleotides, the CDR3 is TGTGCCAGCAGTTTTCGGGGGCCTTCCTACGAGCAGTACTTC. This codes for CASSFRGPSYEQYF.

CDR3 sequence reads: CAWKSEGTDTQYF. CDR3 in DNA: TGTGCCTGGAAGTCCGAGGGCACAGATACGCAGTATTTT. The chain uses TRBV30 and TRBJ2-3, with D uncertain. This CDR3 has 13 residues. V gave up 4 bases and J gave up 1 base, with 9 bases separating them. Germline lookup yields CDR1 GTSNPN and CDR2 SVGIG (reference sequence). The full variable domain, completed using reference TRBV30 and TRBJ2-3, is SQTIHQWPATLVQPVGSPLSLECTVEGTSNPNLYWYRQAAGRGLQLLFYSVGIGQISSEVPQNLSASRPQDRQFILSSKKLLLSDSGFYLCAWKSEGTDTQYFGPGTRLTVL.

The V and J genes are TRBV29-1 and TRBJ2-7; either TRBD1 or TRBD2 may fit D (5 bases each). Trimming left V 7 bases short and J 1 base short, with 11 bases between. Looked up from germline, CDR1 is SQVTM and CDR2 is ANQGSEA. The CDR3 sequence is 12 residues long. The CDR3 bases are TGCAGCGCCGGGGACGGATCCTACGAGCAGTACTTC. Translation: CSAGDGSYEQYF.

The genes are TRBV7-9 and TRBJ1-2, with 8 bases fitting TRBD1. The CDR3 is 15 amino acids. Losses at the gene ends were 3 bases for V and 5 bases for J; bases not matched to a gene: 8. The germline gives CDR1 SEHNR, CDR2 FQNEAQ (reference sequence). CDR3 sequence: CASSLDGTGLYGYTF. The DNA for the CDR3 is TGTGCCAGCAGCTTGGACGGGACAGGCTTGTATGGCTACACCTTC.

The genes are TRBV18 and TRBJ2-6; D is possibly TRBD2 (5 bases). This CDR3 is built from 17 residues. Per the germline V gene, CDR1 is KGHSH and CDR2 is LQKENI. The ends were cut back, 7 bases at V and 2 bases at J, with 18 bases in the middle. CDR3 protein: CASWGVEGEPGANVLTF. CDR3 in DNA: TGTGCCAGCTGGGGAGTAGAGGGAGAACCTGGGGCCAACGTCCTGACTTTC.

The gene calls are TRBV18 and TRBJ1-1; D remains ambiguous. In germline, CDR1 is KGHSH, CDR2 LQKENI. V lost 3 bases, J lost 3 bases, and 8 bases lay in between. The CDR3 is 13 amino acids. This CDR3 reads CASSPVADTEAFF. Written as DNA, the CDR3 is TGTGCCAGCTCACCCGTAGCGGACACTGAAGCTTTCTTT.

The chain recombines TRBV6-5 with TRBJ2-5, with D possibly being TRBD1 or TRBD2 (6 bases each). There are 15 residues in the CDR3. CDR1 and CDR2 from the germline V gene are MNHEY and SVGAGI. The V end lost 2 bases, the J end lost 3 bases, and 13 bases lay between the germline ends. The CDR3: CASSYPGGAEETQYF. CDR3 DNA: TGTGCCAGCAGTTACCCCGGGGGCGCGGAAGAGACCCAGTACTTC.

This chain joins TRBV5-1 and TRBJ2-5, with 7 positions matching TRBD1. The V segment lost 3 bases and the J segment 3 bases; nucleotides outside the gene matches: 2. This CDR3 region has 13 residues. Germline V CDR1 and CDR2: SGHRS, YFSETQ. CDR3 sequence reads: CASSWTGEETQYF. CDR3 sequence (DNA): TGCGCCAGCAGCTGGACAGGAGAAGAGACCCAGTACTTC. Full variable domain (outside the CDR3, taken from reference TRBV5-1 and TRBJ2-5): KAGVTQTPRYLIKTRGQQVTLSCSPISGHRSVSWYQQTPGQGLQFLFEYFSETQRNKGNFPGRFSGRQFSNSRSEMNVSTLELGDSALYLCASSWTGEETQYFGPGTRLLVL.